This TCR beta chain was identified in a study of T cells expressing NK-cell markers. Per the germline V gene, CDR1 is MGHRA and CDR2 is YSYEKL. The CDR3 contains 12 residues. After re-calling the 5' RACE reads, TCRdb lists one entry per CDR3 protein, DNA absent. The listing contains a few hundred thousand distinct CDR3 sequences. Points on this clonotype: Antigen unknown.

Study observations and caveats: More than five donors showed dominant NKG2C+ clonotypes comprising about 1.0-7.0% of their CD8+ T cells. There were a handful of donors in whom these clonotypes also led the CD3+CD56-NKG2C+ fraction.

Specimen: blood T cells: a sorted CD56 or NKG2C T cell subset, CD4+ or CD8+ T cells, or bulk PBMC T cells (not recorded which). The chain couples TRBV4-1 to TRBJ1-3; TCRdb outputs TRBD1, but without DNA this stays unchecked. The receptor was isolated from a man aged 18 to 30 in good health. CDR3 sequence: CASSSQGFTIYF.